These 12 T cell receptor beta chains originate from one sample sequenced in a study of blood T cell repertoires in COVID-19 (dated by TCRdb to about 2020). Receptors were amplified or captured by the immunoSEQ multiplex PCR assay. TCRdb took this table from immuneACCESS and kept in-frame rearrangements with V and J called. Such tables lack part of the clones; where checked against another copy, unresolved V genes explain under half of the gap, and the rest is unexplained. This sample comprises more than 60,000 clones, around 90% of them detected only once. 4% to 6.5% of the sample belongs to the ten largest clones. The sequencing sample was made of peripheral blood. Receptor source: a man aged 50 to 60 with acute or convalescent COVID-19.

The CDR3 region has the DNA TGTGCCAGTAGTATCAAGCAAAATAGCAATCAGCCCCAGCATTTT. Its translation: CASSIKQNSNQPQHF. V is TRBV19 and J is TRBJ1-5; D uncertain. V shed 3 bases and J shed 0 bases, with 9 bases lying between them. Germline loops: CDR1 LNHDA, CDR2 SQIVND (reference sequence). The CDR3 has 15 amino acids.

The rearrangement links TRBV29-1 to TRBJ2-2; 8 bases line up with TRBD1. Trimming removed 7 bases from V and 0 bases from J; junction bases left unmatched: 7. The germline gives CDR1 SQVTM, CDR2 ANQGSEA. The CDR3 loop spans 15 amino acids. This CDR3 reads CSASRGPANTGELFF. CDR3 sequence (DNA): TGCAGCGCTTCCAGGGGGCCCGCGAACACCGGGGAGCTGTTTTTT.

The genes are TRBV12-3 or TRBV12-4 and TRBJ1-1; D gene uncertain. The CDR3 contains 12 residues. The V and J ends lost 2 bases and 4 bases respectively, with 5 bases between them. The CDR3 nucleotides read TGTGCCAGCAGTTTACAGGTCACTGAAGCTTTCTTT. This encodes CASSLQVTEAFF.

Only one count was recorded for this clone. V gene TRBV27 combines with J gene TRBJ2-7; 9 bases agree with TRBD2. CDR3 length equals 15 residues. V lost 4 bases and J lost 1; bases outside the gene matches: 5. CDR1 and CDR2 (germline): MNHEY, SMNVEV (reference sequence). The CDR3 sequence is CASSSVTSGSYEQYF. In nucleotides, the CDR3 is TGTGCCAGCAGTTCGGTGACTAGCGGATCCTACGAGCAGTACTTC.

The CDR3 spells CATSLAGPYEQYF. The CDR3 bases are TGTGCCACCTCCTTAGCGGGACCTTATGAGCAGTACTTC. The rearrangement joins TRBV14 to TRBJ2-7; 8 bases match TRBD2. The CDR3 length is 13 residues. Germline V lookup: CDR1 SGHDN, CDR2 FVKESK. V dropped 10 bases and J dropped 7; count of bases not matched to a gene: 12.

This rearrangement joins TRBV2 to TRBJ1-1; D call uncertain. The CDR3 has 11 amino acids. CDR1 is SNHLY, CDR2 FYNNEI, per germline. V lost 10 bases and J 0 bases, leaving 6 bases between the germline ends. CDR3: CAKAVNTEAFF. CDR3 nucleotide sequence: TGTGCCAAAGCGGTGAACACTGAAGCTTTCTTT.

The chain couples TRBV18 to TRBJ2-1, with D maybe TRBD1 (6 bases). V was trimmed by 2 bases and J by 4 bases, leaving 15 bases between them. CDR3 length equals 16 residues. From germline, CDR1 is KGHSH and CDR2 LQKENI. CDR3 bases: TGTGCCAGCTCACCAAGTTTAGTACAGGGATACAATGAGCAGTTCTTC. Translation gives CASSPSLVQGYNEQFF.

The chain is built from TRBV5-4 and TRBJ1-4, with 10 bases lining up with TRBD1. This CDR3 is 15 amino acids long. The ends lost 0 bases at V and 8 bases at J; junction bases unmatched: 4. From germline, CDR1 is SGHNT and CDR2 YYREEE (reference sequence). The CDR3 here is CASSLDGTGVEKLFF. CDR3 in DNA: TGTGCCAGCAGCTTGGATGGGACAGGGGTCGAAAAACTGTTTTTT.

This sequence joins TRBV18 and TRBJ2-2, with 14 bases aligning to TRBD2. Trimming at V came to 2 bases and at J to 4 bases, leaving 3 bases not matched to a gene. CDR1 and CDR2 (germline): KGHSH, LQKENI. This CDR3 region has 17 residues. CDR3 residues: CASSPGTSGSITGELFF. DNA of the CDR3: TGTGCCAGCTCACCAGGGACTAGCGGGAGTATCACCGGGGAGCTGTTTTTT. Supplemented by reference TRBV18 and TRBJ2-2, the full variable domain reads NAGVMQNPRHLVRRRGQEARLRCSPMKGHSHVYWYRQLPEEGLKFMVYLQKENIIDESGMPKERFSAEFPKEGPSILRIQQVVRGDSAAYFCASSPGTSGSITGELFFGEGSRLTVL.

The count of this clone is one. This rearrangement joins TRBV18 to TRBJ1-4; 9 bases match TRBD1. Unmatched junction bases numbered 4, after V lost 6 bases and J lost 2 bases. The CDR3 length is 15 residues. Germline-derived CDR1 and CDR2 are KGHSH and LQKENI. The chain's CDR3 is CASSLDRGTNEKLFF. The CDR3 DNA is TGTGCCAGCTCCCTCGACAGGGGGACTAATGAAAAACTGTTTTTT.

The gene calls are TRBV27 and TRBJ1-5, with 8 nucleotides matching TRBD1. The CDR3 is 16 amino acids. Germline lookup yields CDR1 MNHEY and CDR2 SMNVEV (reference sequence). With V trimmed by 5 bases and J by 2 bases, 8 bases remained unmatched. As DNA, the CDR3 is TGTGCCAGCAGTCAAGACAGGGGAGGGGGCAATCAGCCCCAGCATTTT. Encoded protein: CASSQDRGGGNQPQHF.

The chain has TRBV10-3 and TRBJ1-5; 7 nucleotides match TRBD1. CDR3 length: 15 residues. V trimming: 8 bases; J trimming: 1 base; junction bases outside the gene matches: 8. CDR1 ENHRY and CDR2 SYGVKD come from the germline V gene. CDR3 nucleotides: TGTGCCATCGCCGACCCGGGACAGAGCAATCAGCCCCAGCATTTT. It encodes CAIADPGQSNQPQHF.